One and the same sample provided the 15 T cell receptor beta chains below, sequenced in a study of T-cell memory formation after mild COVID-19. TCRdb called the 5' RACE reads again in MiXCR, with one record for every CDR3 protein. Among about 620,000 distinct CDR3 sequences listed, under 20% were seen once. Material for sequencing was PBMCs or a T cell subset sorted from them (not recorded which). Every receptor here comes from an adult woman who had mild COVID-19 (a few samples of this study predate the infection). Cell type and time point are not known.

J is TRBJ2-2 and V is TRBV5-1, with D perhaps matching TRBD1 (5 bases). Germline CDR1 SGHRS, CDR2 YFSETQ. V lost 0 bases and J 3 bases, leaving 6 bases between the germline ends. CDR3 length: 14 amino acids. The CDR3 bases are TGCGCCAGCAGCTTGGGGACATACACCGGGGAGCTGTTTTTT. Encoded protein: CASSLGTYTGELFF. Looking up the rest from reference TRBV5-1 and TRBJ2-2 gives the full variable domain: KAGVTQTPRYLIKTRGQQVTLSCSPISGHRSVSWYQQTPGQGLQFLFEYFSETQRNKGNFPGRFSGRQFSNSRSEMNVSTLELGDSALYLCASSLGTYTGELFFGEGSRLTVL.

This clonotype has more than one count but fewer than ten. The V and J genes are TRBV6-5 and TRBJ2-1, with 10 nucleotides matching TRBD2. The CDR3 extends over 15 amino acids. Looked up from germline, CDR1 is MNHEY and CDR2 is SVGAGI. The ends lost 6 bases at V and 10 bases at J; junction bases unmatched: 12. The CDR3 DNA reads TGTGCCAGCAGCGAAAATAGCGGGGGGCCCTCGGAGCAGTTCTTC. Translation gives CASSENSGGPSEQFF.

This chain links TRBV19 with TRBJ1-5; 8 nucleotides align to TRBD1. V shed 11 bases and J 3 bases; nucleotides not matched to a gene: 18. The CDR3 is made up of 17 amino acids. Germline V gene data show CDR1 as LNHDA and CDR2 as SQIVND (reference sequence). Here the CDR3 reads CALRGAPDRANNQPQHF. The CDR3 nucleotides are TGTGCCCTCCGAGGGGCCCCGGACAGGGCGAACAATCAGCCCCAGCATTTT.

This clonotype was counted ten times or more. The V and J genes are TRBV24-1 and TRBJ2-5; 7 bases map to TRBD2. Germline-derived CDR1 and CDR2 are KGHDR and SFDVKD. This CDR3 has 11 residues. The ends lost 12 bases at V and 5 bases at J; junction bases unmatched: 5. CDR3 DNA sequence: TGTGCCGCCTCCGGGGGGGAGACCCAGTACTTC. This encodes CAASGGETQYF.

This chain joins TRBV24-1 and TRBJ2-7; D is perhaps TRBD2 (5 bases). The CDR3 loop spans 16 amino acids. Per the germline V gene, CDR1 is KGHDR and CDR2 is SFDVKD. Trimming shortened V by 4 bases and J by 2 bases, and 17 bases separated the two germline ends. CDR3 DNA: TGTGCCACCAGTGACCCGGTCGGCGGAGGACCCTACGAGCAGTACTTC. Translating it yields CATSDPVGGGPYEQYF.

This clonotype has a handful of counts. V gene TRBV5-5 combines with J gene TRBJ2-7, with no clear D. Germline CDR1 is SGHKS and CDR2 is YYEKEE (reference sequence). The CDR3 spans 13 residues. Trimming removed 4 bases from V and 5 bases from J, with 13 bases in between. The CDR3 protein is CASSQFWSDEQYF. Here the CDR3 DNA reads TGTGCCAGCAGCCAATTTTGGTCGGACGAGCAGTACTTC.

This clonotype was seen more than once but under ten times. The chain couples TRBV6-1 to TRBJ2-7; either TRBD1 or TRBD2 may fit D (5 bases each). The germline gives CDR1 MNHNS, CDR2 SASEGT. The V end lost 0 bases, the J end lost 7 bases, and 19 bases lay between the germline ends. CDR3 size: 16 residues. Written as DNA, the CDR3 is TGTGCCAGCAGTGAAGCGGGACGGCTCCCACTAGGGGAGCAGTACTTC. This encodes CASSEAGRLPLGEQYF.

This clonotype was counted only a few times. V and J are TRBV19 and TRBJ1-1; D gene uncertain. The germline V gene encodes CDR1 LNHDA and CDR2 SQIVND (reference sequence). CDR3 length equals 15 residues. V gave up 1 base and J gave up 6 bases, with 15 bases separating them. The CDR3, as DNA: TGTGCCAGTAGTATAGCGGACGGGTGGGCCGCTGAAGCTTTCTTT. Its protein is CASSIADGWAAEAFF. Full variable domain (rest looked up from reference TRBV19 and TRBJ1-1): DGGITQSPKYLFRKEGQNVTLSCEQNLNHDAMYWYRQDPGQGLRLIYYSQIVNDFQKGDIAEGYSVSREKKESFPLTVTSAQKNPTAFYLCASSIADGWAAEAFFGQGTRLTVV.

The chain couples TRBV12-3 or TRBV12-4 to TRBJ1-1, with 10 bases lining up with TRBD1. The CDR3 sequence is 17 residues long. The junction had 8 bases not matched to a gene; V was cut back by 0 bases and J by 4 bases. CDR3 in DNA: TGTGCCAGCAGTTTAGCGCCCGGACAGGGGGGGGCCACTGAAGCTTTCTTT. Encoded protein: CASSLAPGQGGATEAFF.

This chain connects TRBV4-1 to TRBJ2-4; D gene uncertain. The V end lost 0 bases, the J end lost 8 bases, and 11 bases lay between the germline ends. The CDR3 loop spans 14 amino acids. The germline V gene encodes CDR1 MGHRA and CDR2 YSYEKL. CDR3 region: CASSQDPVVDIQYF. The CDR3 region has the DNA TGCGCCAGCAGCCAAGATCCGGTCGTAGACATTCAGTACTTC.

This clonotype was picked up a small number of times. CDR3 DNA sequence: TGCGCCAGCAGCCAAGCGGGCCCGAATACGCAGTATTTT. It translates to CASSQAGPNTQYF. V and J are TRBV4-1 and TRBJ2-3; no firm D call. Germline CDR1 MGHRA, CDR2 YSYEKL. The CDR3 covers 13 residues. V lost 1 base and J 7 bases, leaving 9 bases between the germline ends.

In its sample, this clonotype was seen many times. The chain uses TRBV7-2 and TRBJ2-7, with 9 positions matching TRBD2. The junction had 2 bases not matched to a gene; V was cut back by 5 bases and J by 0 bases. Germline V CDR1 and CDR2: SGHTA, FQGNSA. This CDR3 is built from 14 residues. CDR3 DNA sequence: TGTGCCAGCAGCGTTAGCGGGAGCTCCTACGAGCAGTACTTC. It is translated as CASSVSGSSYEQYF. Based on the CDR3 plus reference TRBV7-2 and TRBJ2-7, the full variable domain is GAGVSQSPSNKVTEKGKDVELRCDPISGHTALYWYRQSLGQGLEFLIYFQGNSAPDKSGLPSDRFSAERTGGSVSTLTIQRTQQEDSAVYLCASSVSGSSYEQYFGPGTRLTVT.

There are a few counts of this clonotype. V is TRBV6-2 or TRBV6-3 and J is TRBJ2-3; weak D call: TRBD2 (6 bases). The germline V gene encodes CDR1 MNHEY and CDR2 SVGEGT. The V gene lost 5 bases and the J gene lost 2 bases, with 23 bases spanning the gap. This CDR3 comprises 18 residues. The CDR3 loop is CASSPDRPLAVVTDTQYF. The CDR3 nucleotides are TGTGCCAGCAGTCCCGACCGGCCATTAGCGGTTGTCACAGATACGCAGTATTTT.

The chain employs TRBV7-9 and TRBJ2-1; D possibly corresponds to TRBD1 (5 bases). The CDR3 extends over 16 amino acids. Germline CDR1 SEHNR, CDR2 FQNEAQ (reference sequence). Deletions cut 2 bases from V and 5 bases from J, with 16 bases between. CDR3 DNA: TGTGCCAGCAGCTTAAGCCCTTGGGGCTCACACAATGAGCAGTTCTTC. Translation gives CASSLSPWGSHNEQFF. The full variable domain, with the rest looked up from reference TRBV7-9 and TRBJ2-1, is DTGVSQNPRHKITKRGQNVTFRCDPISEHNRLYWYRQTLGQGPEFLTYFQNEAQLEKSRLLSDRFSAERPKGSFSTLEIQRTEQGDSAMYLCASSLSPWGSHNEQFFGPGTRLTVL.

The CDR3 nucleotides read TGTGCCATCAGTGACGTAGGAACAAACATTCAGTACTTC. This encodes CAISDVGTNIQYF. The gene calls are TRBV10-3 and TRBJ2-4; D uncertain. Germline V gene sequence: CDR1 ENHRY, CDR2 SYGVKD. The CDR3 has 13 residues. V lost 3 bases, J lost 6 bases, and 9 bases lay in between.